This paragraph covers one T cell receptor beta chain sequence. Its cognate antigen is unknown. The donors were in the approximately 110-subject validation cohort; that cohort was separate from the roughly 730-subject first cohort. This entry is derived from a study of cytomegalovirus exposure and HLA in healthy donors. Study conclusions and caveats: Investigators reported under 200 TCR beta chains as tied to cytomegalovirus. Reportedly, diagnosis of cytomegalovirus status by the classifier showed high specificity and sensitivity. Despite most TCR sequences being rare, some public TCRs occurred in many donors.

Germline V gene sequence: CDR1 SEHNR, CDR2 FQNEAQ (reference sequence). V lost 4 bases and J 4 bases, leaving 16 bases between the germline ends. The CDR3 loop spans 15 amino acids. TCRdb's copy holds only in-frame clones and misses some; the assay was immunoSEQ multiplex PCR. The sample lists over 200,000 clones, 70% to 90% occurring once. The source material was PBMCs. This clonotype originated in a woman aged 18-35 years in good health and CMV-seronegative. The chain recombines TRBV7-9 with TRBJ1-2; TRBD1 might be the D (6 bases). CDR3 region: CASSSLLGAGYGYTF. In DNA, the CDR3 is TGTGCCAGCAGCTCTTTATTGGGGGCCGGCTATGGCTACACCTTC.